Following are 13 T cell receptor beta chains from one sample sequenced in a study of blood T cell repertoires in COVID-19. Data came from immunoSEQ multiplex PCR; TCRdb stores just in-frame clones and leaves some out. Of 85,000 to 130,000 clones listed, roughly four fifths were seen once; the top ten hold 11% to 15%. Sequenced material: peripheral blood. Every receptor here comes from a woman in her sixties with acute or convalescent COVID-19.

The chain is built from TRBV5-1 and TRBJ2-7, with 8 bases that match TRBD2. The CDR3 length is 15 residues. Per germline, CDR1 SGHRS and CDR2 YFSETQ. The J segment lost 1 base and the V segment lost 9 bases, leaving 12 bases of the junction unmatched. Here the CDR3 DNA reads TGCGCCACCCGTCAAGGGACTAGTTTTTCCTACGAGCAGTACTTC. It encodes CATRQGTSFSYEQYF.

J is TRBJ2-2 and V is TRBV27, with 11 bases fitting TRBD2. This CDR3 has 15 residues. CDR1 and CDR2 from the germline V gene are MNHEY and SMNVEV (reference sequence). J lost 8 bases, V lost 1 base, and 3 bases had no gene match. The CDR3 coding sequence is TGTGCCAGCAGTTTATTAGCGGGGGGGCTAGGGGAGCTGTTTTTT. This gives the protein CASSLLAGGLGELFF.

This chain joins TRBV7-2 and TRBJ1-2; 9 positions match TRBD1. Unmatched junction bases numbered 9, after V lost 3 bases and J lost 7 bases. Germline CDR1 SGHTA, CDR2 FQGNSA. The CDR3 sequence is 15 residues long. The CDR3 DNA reads as TGTGCCAGCAGCTTGCCCCCGGGACAGGGATTTGGCTACACCTTC. Its protein is CASSLPPGQGFGYTF.

As DNA, the CDR3 is TGCGCCAGCAGTGATGGCGGGAGGGCCGCAGATACGCAGTATTTT. The encoded protein is CASSDGGRAADTQYF. The chain carries TRBV10-1 and TRBJ2-3; 9 nucleotides match TRBD2. The CDR3 runs 15 residues. The junction had 5 bases not matched to a gene; V was cut back by 3 bases and J by 4 bases. The germline V gene encodes CDR1 WNHNN and CDR2 SYGVQD (reference sequence).

The chain couples TRBV7-2 to TRBJ2-5; 9 bases are shared with TRBD2. The CDR3 runs 15 residues. The V gene's germline CDR1 is SGHTA and CDR2 FQGNSA. The V segment lost 4 bases and the J segment 4 bases; nucleotides outside the gene matches: 7. CDR3 bases: TGTGCCAGCAGCTGGGTAGCGGGGGACGCAGAGACCCAGTACTTC. It is translated as CASSWVAGDAETQYF.

The sample holds a few counts of this clone. The chain uses TRBV30 and TRBJ2-1, with 7 bases lining up with TRBD2. From germline, CDR1 is GTSNPN and CDR2 SVGIG (reference sequence). J was trimmed by 8 bases and V by 4 bases; bases with no gene match: 11. The CDR3 is 14 amino acids. The CDR3 DNA is TGTGCCTGGACCGCCACTCCTACTAGCGATGAGCAGTTCTTC. Protein product: CAWTATPTSDEQFF.

The chain uses TRBV20-1 and TRBJ2-1; D gene unclear. The V end was cut by 6 bases, the J end by 9 bases, with 15 bases between. CDR3 length equals 12 residues. The germline gives CDR1 DFQATT, CDR2 SNEGSKA (reference sequence). CDR3 in amino acids: CSASEVATEQFF. CDR3 DNA sequence: TGCAGTGCAAGTGAGGTGGCCACTGAGCAGTTCTTC.

The rearrangement links TRBV3-1 (or the pseudogene TRBV3-2) to TRBJ2-3; TRBD1 is a possible D gene (7 bases). The CDR3 consists of 15 residues. Germline V gene sequence: CDR1 LGHDT, CDR2 YNNKEL (reference sequence). The V gene lost 6 bases and the J gene lost 5 bases, with 18 bases spanning the gap. The CDR3 reads CASSLNQGGKDTQYF. The CDR3 DNA reads TGTGCCAGCAGTCTTAACCAGGGGGGCAAAGATACGCAGTATTTT.

V is TRBV6-1 and J is TRBJ1-2; no definite D call. V lost 5 bases and J lost 3, with 19 bases in between. The CDR3 spans 16 residues. Germline V gene data show CDR1 as MNHNS and CDR2 as SASEGT. The CDR3 protein is CASSKGPGMPHYGYTF. The DNA of the CDR3 is TGTGCCAGCAGTAAAGGTCCGGGAATGCCCCACTATGGCTACACCTTC.

Here the CDR3 reads CASSLLAGVYKETQYF. The CDR3 nucleotides read TGCGCCAGCAGCTTGCTGGCAGGGGTATACAAAGAGACCCAGTACTTC. V is TRBV5-1 and J is TRBJ2-5; tentative D call: TRBD1 (6 bases). The germline gives CDR1 SGHRS, CDR2 YFSETQ. This CDR3 has 16 amino acids. The germline V and J ends were trimmed by 1 base and 3 bases, with 16 bases remaining between them.

The J gene is TRBJ2-1, the V gene TRBV5-1, with 9 positions matching TRBD1. CDR3 length equals 15 residues. After removal of 4 bases from V and 3 bases from J, the junction contained 5 bases not matched to a gene. Germline V lookup: CDR1 SGHRS, CDR2 YFSETQ. The CDR3 loop is CASSVGQGNYNEQFF. The CDR3 bases are TGCGCCAGCAGCGTAGGACAGGGGAACTACAATGAGCAGTTCTTC.

V gene TRBV20-1 combines with J gene TRBJ1-4; D is unresolved. Trimming removed 6 bases at V and 8 bases at J, with 10 bases between. Germline V lookup: CDR1 DFQATT, CDR2 SNEGSKA (reference sequence). The CDR3 sequence is 11 residues long. Written as DNA, the CDR3 is TGCAGTGCCTCCCCCCCCGAAAAACTGTTTTTT. It specifies CSASPPEKLFF.

The V gene is TRBV5-1, the J gene TRBJ2-3, with D hard to call. Germline assignment: CDR1 SGHRS and CDR2 YFSETQ. This CDR3 has 12 amino acids. The V end lost 0 bases, the J end lost 5 bases, and 4 bases lay between the germline ends. CDR3 protein: CASSLALDTQYF. CDR3 nucleotide sequence: TGCGCCAGCAGCTTGGCTCTAGATACGCAGTATTTT. Full variable domain (remainder filled in from reference TRBV5-1 and TRBJ2-3): KAGVTQTPRYLIKTRGQQVTLSCSPISGHRSVSWYQQTPGQGLQFLFEYFSETQRNKGNFPGRFSGRQFSNSRSEMNVSTLELGDSALYLCASSLALDTQYFGPGTRLTVL.